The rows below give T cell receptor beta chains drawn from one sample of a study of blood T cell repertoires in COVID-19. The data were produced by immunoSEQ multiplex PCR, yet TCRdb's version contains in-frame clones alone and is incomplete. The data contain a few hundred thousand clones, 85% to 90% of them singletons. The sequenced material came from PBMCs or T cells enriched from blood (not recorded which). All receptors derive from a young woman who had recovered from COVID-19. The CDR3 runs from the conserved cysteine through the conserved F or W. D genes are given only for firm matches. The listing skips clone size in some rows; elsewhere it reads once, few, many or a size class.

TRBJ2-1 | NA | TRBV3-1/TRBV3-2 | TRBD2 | CASSQDGGLATINEQFF | TGTGCCAGCAGCCAAGATGGGGGACTAGCGACTATCAATGAGCAGTTCTTC
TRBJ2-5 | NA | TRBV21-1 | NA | CASSSAPTGMETQYF | TGTGCCAGCAGCAGCGCCCCGACAGGGATGGAGACCCAGTACTTC
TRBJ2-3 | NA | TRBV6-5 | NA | CASSYTQGSQDTQYF | TGTGCCAGCAGTTACACACAGGGATCCCAAGATACGCAGTATTTT
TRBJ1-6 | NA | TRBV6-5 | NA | CASSSRRESPLHF | TGTGCCAGCAGTTCCCGGCGGGAATCACCCCTCCACTTT
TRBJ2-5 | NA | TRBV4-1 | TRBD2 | CASSQHPTSGQETQYF | TGCGCCAGCAGCCAACACCCGACTAGCGGACAAGAGACCCAGTACTTC
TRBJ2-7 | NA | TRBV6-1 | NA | CASSETRDYEQYF | TGTGCCAGCAGTGAGACCCGGGACTACGAGCAGTACTTC
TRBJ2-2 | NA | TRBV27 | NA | CASSPTGAEGGELFF | TGTGCCAGCAGTCCGACGGGCGCCGAGGGCGGGGAGCTGTTTTTT
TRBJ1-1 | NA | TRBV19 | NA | CASSIWSRSLAEAFF | TGTGCCAGTAGTATATGGTCCAGGTCGCTCGCTGAAGCTTTCTTT
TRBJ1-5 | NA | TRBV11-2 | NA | CASSLGGGGNQPQHF | TGTGCCAGCAGCTTAGGTGGAGGGGGCAATCAGCCCCAGCATTTT
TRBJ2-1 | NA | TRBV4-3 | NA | CASSQGVRPDNEQFF | TGCGCCAGCAGCCAAGGGGTGCGGCCTGACAATGAGCAGTTCTTC
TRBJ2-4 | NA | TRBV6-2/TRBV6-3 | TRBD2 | CASSPHKAGNGRNIQYF | TGTGCCAGCAGTCCCCACAAAGCGGGGAACGGGAGAAACATTCAGTACTTC
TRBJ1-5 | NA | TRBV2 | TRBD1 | CASSVGQTNQPQHF | TGTGCCAGCAGTGTGGGACAGACCAATCAGCCCCAGCATTTT
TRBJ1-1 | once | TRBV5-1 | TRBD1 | CASSSRQGAGNTEAFF | TGCGCCAGCAGCTCGCGACAGGGGGCTGGGAACACTGAAGCTTTCTTT
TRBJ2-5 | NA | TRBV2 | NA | CASSEFWAAKETQYF | TGTGCCAGCAGTGAATTTTGGGCAGCTAAAGAGACCCAGTACTTC
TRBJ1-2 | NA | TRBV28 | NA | CASSLQGPYGYTF | TGTGCCAGCAGTTTACAGGGGCCATATGGCTACACCTTC
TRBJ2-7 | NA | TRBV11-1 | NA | CASSLVEGLGEQYF | TGTGCCAGCAGCTTAGTCGAGGGACTGGGGGAGCAGTACTTC
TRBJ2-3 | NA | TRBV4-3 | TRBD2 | CASSHHIIAGGPSADTQYF | TGCGCCAGCAGCCACCACATCATAGCGGGAGGGCCTAGCGCAGATACGCAGTATTTT
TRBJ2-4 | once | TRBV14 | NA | CASSPTKGNIQYF | TGTGCCAGCAGCCCGACAAAGGGGAACATTCAGTACTTC
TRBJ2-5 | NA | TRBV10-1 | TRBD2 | CASSPASGIQETQYF | TGCGCCAGCAGTCCTGCTAGCGGGATCCAAGAGACCCAGTACTTC
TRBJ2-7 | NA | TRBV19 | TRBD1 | CASKRDRGVYEQYF | TGTGCCAGTAAGAGGGACAGGGGGGTCTACGAGCAGTACTTC
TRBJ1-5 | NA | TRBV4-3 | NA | CASSQDKGDQPQHF | TGCGCCAGCAGCCAAGATAAGGGGGATCAGCCCCAGCATTTT
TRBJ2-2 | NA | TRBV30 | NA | CAWSVNTGELFF | TGTGCCTGGAGCGTGAACACCGGGGAGCTGTTTTTT
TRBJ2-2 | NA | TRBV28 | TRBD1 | CASSTTRQGVGELFF | TGTGCCAGCAGCACAACCCGACAGGGCGTGGGGGAGCTGTTTTTT
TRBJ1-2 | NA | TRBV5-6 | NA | CASSFEQIGGYTF | TGTGCCAGCAGCTTCGAACAAATCGGGGGCTACACCTTC
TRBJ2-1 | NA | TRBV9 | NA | CASSGPGTSYNEQFF | TGTGCCAGCAGCGGACCCGGGACTTCCTACAATGAGCAGTTCTTC
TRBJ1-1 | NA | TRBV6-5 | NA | CASSRIQGSEAFF | TGTGCCAGCAGCCGTATTCAGGGGAGTGAAGCTTTCTTT
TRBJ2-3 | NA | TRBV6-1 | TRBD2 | CASSGNPTSGDASTDTQYF | TGTGCCAGCAGTGGTAACCCGACTAGCGGAGATGCTAGCACAGATACGCAGTATTTT
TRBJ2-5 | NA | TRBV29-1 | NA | CSVEGFRGEETQYF | TGCAGCGTTGAAGGTTTCAGGGGGGAGGAGACCCAGTACTTC
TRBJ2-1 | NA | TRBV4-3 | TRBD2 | CASSPGLAGGGYNEQFF | TGCGCCAGCAGTCCGGGACTAGCGGGAGGAGGCTACAATGAGCAGTTCTTC
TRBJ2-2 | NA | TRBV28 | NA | CASSRTGQGWNTGELFF | TGTGCCAGCAGCCGAACGGGACAAGGATGGAACACCGGGGAGCTGTTTTTT
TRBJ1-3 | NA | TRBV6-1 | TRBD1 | CASSATGATSGNTIYF | TGTGCCAGCAGTGCGACAGGGGCTACCTCTGGAAACACCATATATTTT
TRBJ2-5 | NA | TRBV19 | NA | CASRAGWSMETQYF | TGTGCCAGTAGGGCCGGGTGGTCTATGGAAACCCAGTACTTC
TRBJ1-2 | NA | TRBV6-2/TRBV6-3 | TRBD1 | CASSYYKTGGATLSYGYTF | TGTGCCAGCAGTTACTATAAAACAGGGGGCGCGACTCTTTCCTATGGCTACACCTTC
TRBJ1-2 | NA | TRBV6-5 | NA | CASSYSILSYGYTF | TGTGCCAGCAGTTACTCGATTTTGAGCTATGGCTACACCTTC
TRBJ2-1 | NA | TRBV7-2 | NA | CASSPQGTPVDEQFF | TGTGCCAGCTCCCCCCAGGGGACCCCCGTAGATGAGCAGTTCTTC
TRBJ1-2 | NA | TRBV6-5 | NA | CASSRQYGQTDGYTF | TGTGCCAGCAGCCGACAATACGGACAGACGGATGGCTACACCTTC
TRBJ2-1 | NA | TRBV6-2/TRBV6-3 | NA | CASSYLRGGMNEQFF | TGTGCCAGCAGTTACTTACGCGGAGGAATGAATGAGCAGTTCTTC
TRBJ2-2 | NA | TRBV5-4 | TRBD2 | CASSTGLGITTGELFF | TGTGCCAGCAGCACGGGACTAGGAATAACCACCGGGGAGCTGTTTTTT
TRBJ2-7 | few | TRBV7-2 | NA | CASSLPGTYEQYF | TGTGCCAGCAGCTTACCGGGGACCTACGAGCAGTACTTC
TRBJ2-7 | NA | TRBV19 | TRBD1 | CASSPLPGTGGSYEQYF | TGTGCCAGTAGCCCACTCCCCGGGACAGGGGGATCCTACGAGCAGTACTTC
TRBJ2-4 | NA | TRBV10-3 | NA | CASGGTENIQYF | TGTGCTTCGGGGGGCACGGAAAACATTCAGTACTTC
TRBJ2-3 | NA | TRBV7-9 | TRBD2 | CASSSGLEGSTDTQYF | TGTGCCAGCAGCTCTGGACTAGAAGGGAGCACAGATACGCAGTATTTT
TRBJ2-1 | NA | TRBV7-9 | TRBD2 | CASSFKASGRIWDNEQFF | TGTGCCAGCAGCTTTAAAGCTAGCGGAAGAATCTGGGACAATGAGCAGTTCTTC
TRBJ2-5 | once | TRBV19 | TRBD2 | CASKAGGPFLGTQYF | TGTGCCAGTAAGGCGGGAGGCCCATTCCTTGGGACCCAGTACTTC
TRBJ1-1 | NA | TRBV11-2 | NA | CASSVNPISGDTEAFF | TGTGCCAGCAGCGTAAATCCTATCTCGGGGGACACTGAAGCTTTCTTT
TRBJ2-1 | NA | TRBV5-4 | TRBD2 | CASSLSGRADNEQFF | TGTGCCAGCAGCCTAAGCGGGAGGGCCGACAATGAGCAGTTCTTC
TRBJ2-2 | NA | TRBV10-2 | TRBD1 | CASRGTGGLSGELFF | TGCGCCAGCAGAGGGACAGGGGGACTCTCCGGGGAGCTGTTTTTT
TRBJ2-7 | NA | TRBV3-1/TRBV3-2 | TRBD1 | CASSQEAGTVTYEQYF | TGTGCCAGCAGCCAAGAGGCTGGGACAGTAACCTACGAGCAGTACTTC